This T cell receptor beta chain was documented in a study of CD8+ T cells in alopecia areata. Study-wide context: Those patients who were treated received oral tofacitinib, which was given at 5 to 10 mg twice daily for moderate-to-severe alopecia areata. Overall study findings and caveats: Elevated clonality characterized lesional scalp relative to normal scalp, particularly in alopecia totalis/universalis. Normal skin's resident alphabeta T cells are sequenced alongside lesional scalp T cells.

Concerning this clone: Its antigen is unidentified.

Patients with alopecia areata provided lesional scalp punch biopsies as well as peripheral blood. The CDR3 is made up of 13 amino acids. Looked up from germline, CDR1 is SQVTM and CDR2 is ANQGSEA. V was shortened by 0 bases and J by 10 bases, with 15 bases between the two germline ends. RNA extraction was followed by reverse transcription into cDNA, which acted as the sequencing template. Using immunoSEQ multiplex PCR, the repertoire was profiled, and TCRdb retains in-frame clones only, with some absent. The table has 200,000 or so clones, 50% to 60% seen once. The starting material was CD4+ T cells sorted from blood, obtained at week 0. This TCR derives from a human donor with alopecia areata. The J gene is TRBJ1-1, the V gene TRBV29-1, with no clear D. The CDR3 sequence is CSVEESVGFGAFF. In DNA form, the CDR3 reads TGCAGCGTTGAAGAAAGCGTAGGCTTCGGAGCTTTCTTT. Together with reference TRBV29-1 and TRBJ1-1, the CDR3 gives the full variable domain: SAVISQKPSRDICQRGTSLTIQCQVDSQVTMMFWYRQQPGQSLTLIATANQGSEATYESGFVIDKFPISRPNLTFSTLTVSNMSPEDSSIYLCSVEESVGFGAFFGQGTRLTVV.